Listed here are 32 T cell receptor beta chains from one sample, sequenced in a study of early T cells in non-severe SARS-CoV-2 infection. In TCRdb, the 5' RACE reads were re-called with MiXCR into one record per CDR3 protein. The sample lists roughly 56,000 distinct CDR3 sequences; approximately 9.3% were seen once. The sample taken for sequencing was whole blood. These receptors originate from an adult who was a healthcare worker with PCR-confirmed SARS-CoV-2 infection or an uninfected control (not recorded which).

This clonotype was observed a handful of times. V gene TRBV6-1 combines with J gene TRBJ1-2; TRBD1 is a possible D gene (5 bases). Germline lookup yields CDR1 MNHNS and CDR2 SASEGT. The V gene lost 6 bases and the J gene lost 4 bases, with 18 bases spanning the gap. The CDR3 has 15 residues. CDR3 bases: TGTGCCAGCAGCGGTGACAATACAGGCTTCTATGGCTACACCTTC. Residues: CASSGDNTGFYGYTF.

This clonotype was counted at least ten times. J is TRBJ1-2 and V is TRBV5-1; weak D call: TRBD1 (5 bases). CDR1 is SGHRS and CDR2 is YFSETQ in the germline V gene. This CDR3 comprises 14 residues. V was shortened by 1 base and J by 3 bases, with 10 bases between the two germline ends. CDR3 nucleotides: TGCGCCAGCAGCTTGAGGCAGGGAGACTATGGCTACACCTTC. It is translated as CASSLRQGDYGYTF.

This clonotype was picked up many times. The chain carries TRBV30 and TRBJ2-2; TRBD1 aligns across 8 bases. Germline values: CDR1 GTSNPN, CDR2 SVGIG (reference sequence). CDR3 length equals 18 residues. Trimming removed 3 bases from V and 3 bases from J; junction bases left unmatched: 15. CDR3 protein: CAWSTGQGMLTDTGELFF. Written as DNA, the CDR3 is TGTGCCTGGAGCACTGGACAGGGAATGTTGACCGACACCGGGGAGCTGTTTTTT.

The chain is built from TRBV7-9 and TRBJ1-4; TRBD1 agrees at 10 bases. This CDR3 region has 17 residues. V lost 4 bases, J lost 0 bases, and 5 bases stayed unmatched. Germline V gives CDR1 SEHNR, CDR2 FQNEAQ (reference sequence). CDR3 sequence reads: CASSSRDRGATNEKLFF. CDR3 DNA sequence: TGTGCCAGCAGCTCCCGGGACAGGGGAGCAACTAATGAAAAACTGTTTTTT.

This clonotype has ten or more counts. The V call is TRBV9, the J call TRBJ1-2, with 7 positions matching TRBD1. The CDR3 length is 17 residues. V was pared by 4 bases and J by 0 bases, with 12 bases of the junction left unmatched. The germline V gene has CDR1 SGDLS and CDR2 YYNGEE. The CDR3 sequence is CASSSARGAKANYGYTF. CDR3 bases: TGTGCCAGCAGCTCCGCCAGGGGGGCGAAAGCTAACTATGGCTACACCTTC.

This clonotype was recorded at least ten times. The chain couples TRBV6-1 to TRBJ1-1, with 8 nucleotides matching TRBD1. The CDR3 sequence is 17 residues long. The V gene end was trimmed by 4 bases and the J gene end by 4 bases; junction bases not matched to a gene: 14. Per the germline V gene, CDR1 is MNHNS and CDR2 is SASEGT. CDR3: CASSAKRQGWSPTEAFF. In DNA, the CDR3 is TGTGCCAGCAGTGCAAAAAGACAGGGGTGGTCCCCCACTGAAGCTTTCTTT.

This clonotype showed up many times. The chain combines TRBV2 with TRBJ1-1, with a possible D match to TRBD1 (5 bases). CDR1 is SNHLY, CDR2 FYNNEI, per germline. The CDR3 extends over 15 amino acids. The V end lost 1 base, the J end lost 4 bases, and 13 bases lay between the germline ends. The CDR3 sequence is CASSEVAGRGTEAFF. CDR3 DNA: TGTGCCAGCAGTGAAGTTGCAGGGCGCGGCACTGAAGCTTTCTTT.

The genes are TRBV28 and TRBJ1-1; D is unresolved. Looked up from germline, CDR1 is MDHEN and CDR2 is SYDVKM. The ends were cut back, 3 bases at V and 4 bases at J, with 3 bases in the middle. The CDR3 contains 11 residues. The CDR3 spells CASSFSTEAFF. In nucleotides, the CDR3 is TGTGCCAGCAGTTTTTCCACTGAAGCTTTCTTT.

This clonotype has just a few counts. V gene TRBV18 combines with J gene TRBJ2-5; D gene uncertain. V shed 6 bases and J shed 5 bases, with 16 bases lying between them. This CDR3 is built from 14 residues. Germline CDR1 is KGHSH and CDR2 is LQKENI. CDR3 bases: TGTGCCAGCTCTCAAACTCTCGGTGTGGAGACCCAGTACTTC. This sequence encodes CASSQTLGVETQYF.

The J gene is TRBJ2-1, the V gene TRBV3-1, with 7 nucleotides matching TRBD1. The CDR3 totals 18 residues. CDR1 and CDR2 (germline): LGHDT, YNNKEL (reference sequence). The J segment lost 4 bases and the V segment lost 5 bases, leaving 17 bases of the junction unmatched. The CDR3 sequence: CASSSTRDRREAYNEQFF. As DNA, the CDR3 is TGTGCCAGCAGCTCGACCCGGGACAGAAGGGAAGCTTACAATGAGCAGTTCTTC.

The V call is TRBV5-6, the J call TRBJ2-7; D may be TRBD1 or TRBD2 (5 bases each). In germline, CDR1 is SGHDT, CDR2 YYEEEE. This CDR3 has 13 residues. V gave up 3 bases and J gave up 4 bases, with 11 bases separating them. The CDR3 loop is CASSSGTDYEQYV. As DNA, the CDR3 is TGTGCCAGCAGCTCCGGGACGGATTACGAGCAGTACGTC.

At least ten counts were recorded for this clonotype. This chain joins TRBV27 and TRBJ2-5; perhaps TRBD2 as D (5 bases). V was clipped by 0 bases and J by 5 bases, with 10 bases between them. This CDR3 contains 14 residues. Germline values: CDR1 MNHEY, CDR2 SMNVEV (reference sequence). The CDR3 is CASSLSASRETQYF. The CDR3 nucleotides read TGTGCCAGCAGTTTATCGGCTAGCCGCGAGACCCAGTACTTC.

This chain uses TRBV29-1 with TRBJ2-1, with a weak D call TRBD2 (6 bases). The V and J ends lost 5 bases and 0 bases respectively, with 17 bases between them. The CDR3 sequence is 16 residues long. Per the germline V gene, CDR1 is SQVTM and CDR2 is ANQGSEA. The CDR3: CSVNPRAGSSYNEQFF. The CDR3 DNA is TGCAGCGTTAACCCACGGGCGGGGAGCTCCTACAATGAGCAGTTCTTC.

The chain joins TRBV20-1 to TRBJ2-5; D remains unclear. The CDR3 totals 14 residues. V was shortened by 3 bases and J by 4 bases, with 15 bases between the two germline ends. CDR1 is DFQATT, CDR2 SNEGSKA, per germline (reference sequence). CDR3 sequence: CSASRAPLAETQYF. Written as DNA, the CDR3 is TGCAGTGCTAGCCGGGCCCCTTTGGCAGAGACCCAGTACTTC.

The rearrangement joins TRBV5-1 to TRBJ1-4, with TRBD1 matching over 7 bases. The length of the CDR3 is 15 residues. Trimming removed 2 bases from V and 9 bases from J; junction bases left unmatched: 10. Germline V CDR1 and CDR2: SGHRS, YFSETQ. The CDR3 DNA reads as TGCGCCAGCAGCTTCCAAAGACAGGGTCGGAAAAAACTGTTTTTT. This codes for CASSFQRQGRKKLFF.

This clonotype has only a few counts. This chain joins TRBV7-2 and TRBJ2-3; tentatively, D is TRBD1 or TRBD2 (6 bases each). Germline V gene lookup returns CDR1 SGHTA and CDR2 FQGNSA. Trimming left V 5 bases short and J 3 bases short, with 15 bases between. CDR3 length equals 15 residues. CDR3 coding DNA: TGTGCCAGCAGCCCCGCTAGGGGGGTTACAGATACGCAGTATTTT. Translating it yields CASSPARGVTDTQYF.

This clonotype has ten or more counts. V is TRBV6-1 and J is TRBJ2-1, with D possibly matching TRBD2 (5 bases). Germline loops: CDR1 MNHNS, CDR2 SASEGT. Deletions cut 5 bases from V and 0 bases from J, with 11 bases between. The CDR3 has 15 residues. The chain's CDR3 is CASSTLASSYNEQFF. The CDR3 DNA reads TGTGCCAGCAGTACGCTAGCAAGCTCCTACAATGAGCAGTTCTTC.

This clonotype was picked up a small number of times. V usage is TRBV2 and J usage is TRBJ1-5; TRBD1 might be the D (5 bases). This CDR3 has 15 residues. Trimming pared 4 bases from V and 6 bases from J, leaving 16 bases between. The germline V gene has CDR1 SNHLY and CDR2 FYNNEI. Here the CDR3 reads CASSGQGVAGQPQHF. CDR3 nucleotide sequence: TGTGCCAGCAGTGGGCAGGGAGTGGCGGGTCAGCCCCAGCATTTT.

This clonotype was picked up a small number of times. The chain couples TRBV5-1 to TRBJ2-6; unclear D gene. Trimming took off 0 bases at V and 1 base at J, with 5 bases between the two ends. The CDR3 contains 15 residues. The germline V gene encodes CDR1 SGHRS and CDR2 YFSETQ. CDR3: CASSLGFSGANVLTF. DNA for the CDR3: TGCGCCAGCAGCTTGGGCTTTTCTGGGGCCAACGTCCTGACTTTC.

Only a few counts were recorded for this clonotype. This chain uses TRBV6-6 with TRBJ1-3; 8 bases are shared with TRBD1. This CDR3 contains 14 residues. Per germline, CDR1 MNHNY and CDR2 SVGAGI (reference sequence). The trim removed 2 bases at V and 4 bases at J, leaving 1 base unmatched. The CDR3 bases are TGTGCCAGCAGTTACGGACAGGGAGGAAACACCATATATTTT. Amino acids: CASSYGQGGNTIYF.

Many counts were recorded for this clonotype. This sequence joins TRBV10-1 and TRBJ2-4; D gene ambiguous. This CDR3 region has 16 residues. Germline CDR1 is WNHNN and CDR2 is SYGVQD (reference sequence). Trimming pared 3 bases from V and 0 bases from J, leaving 12 bases between. In nucleotides, the CDR3 is TGCGCCAGCAGTGAATTCGCAGGATTAGCCAAAAACATTCAGTACTTC. This gives the protein CASSEFAGLAKNIQYF.

This chain joins TRBV12-5 and TRBJ2-5; the D gene could be TRBD1 or TRBD2 (5 bases each). Deletions cut 6 bases from V and 7 bases from J, with 15 bases between. The CDR3 runs 13 residues. Germline V gene sequence: CDR1 LGHNT, CDR2 FRNRAP. The CDR3 nucleotides read TGTGCTAGTGGGATGACGGGGCCCGGGACCCAGTACTTC. It yields the protein CASGMTGPGTQYF.

V usage is TRBV5-1 and J usage is TRBJ2-4, with 9 bases matching TRBD1. This CDR3 spans 13 amino acids. Germline CDR1 reads SGHRS; CDR2 reads YFSETQ. With V trimmed by 4 bases and J by 6 bases, 2 bases remained unmatched. This CDR3 reads CASSEDRGNIQYF. CDR3 sequence (DNA): TGCGCCAGCAGCGAGGACAGGGGAAACATTCAGTACTTC.

In nucleotides, the CDR3 is TGTGCCAGCTCACCACCCGCTAGCGGGGGCAATGAGCAGTTCTTC. Protein product: CASSPPASGGNEQFF. V usage is TRBV18 and J usage is TRBJ2-1; 10 nucleotides match TRBD2. The CDR3 contains 15 residues. Germline values: CDR1 KGHSH, CDR2 LQKENI. Trimming at V came to 0 bases and at J to 6 bases, leaving 2 bases not matched to a gene.

This clonotype was counted many times. This chain links TRBV20-1 with TRBJ2-5; D may be TRBD1 (5 bases). V shed 0 bases and J shed 4 bases, with 18 bases lying between them. Looked up from germline, CDR1 is DFQATT and CDR2 is SNEGSKA (reference sequence). CDR3 length: 16 residues. The CDR3 here is CSARDSSTALRETQYF. In DNA form, the CDR3 reads TGCAGTGCTAGAGATTCCTCGACAGCCCTCCGAGAGACCCAGTACTTC.

V is TRBV29-1 and J is TRBJ2-3, with 14 bases that match TRBD2. Germline trimming cut 6 bases from V and 2 bases from J; bases unmatched to any gene: 4. This CDR3 region has 15 residues. Germline CDR1 and CDR2: SQVTM and ANQGSEA. The CDR3 coding sequence is TGCAGCGTCAGACTAGCGGGGGGGCCCACAGATACGCAGTATTTT. Translation: CSVRLAGGPTDTQYF.

The J gene is TRBJ2-5, the V gene TRBV7-3; 10 bases map to TRBD1. In germline, CDR1 is SGHTA, CDR2 FQGTGA. V gave up 3 bases and J gave up 3 bases; unmatched junction bases: 1. This CDR3 region has 14 residues. CDR3 residues: CASSFGTGEETQYF. The CDR3 region has the DNA TGTGCCAGCAGCTTCGGGACAGGGGAAGAGACCCAGTACTTC.

This clonotype was observed at least ten times. The chain uses TRBV27 and TRBJ2-1, with TRBD2 matching 8 bases. The CDR3 sequence is 12 residues long. V shed 7 bases and J 9 bases; nucleotides not matched to a gene: 5. Looked up from germline, CDR1 is MNHEY and CDR2 is SMNVEV (reference sequence). This chain's CDR3 is CASKAGATEQFF. DNA of the CDR3: TGTGCCAGCAAAGCGGGGGCGACTGAGCAGTTCTTC.

The chain joins TRBV7-3 to TRBJ2-2; D is possibly TRBD1 (5 bases). The V gene lost 4 bases and the J gene lost 0 bases, with 9 bases spanning the gap. CDR1 is SGHTA, CDR2 FQGTGA, per germline. The CDR3 covers 15 residues. CDR3 residues: CASSSDSANTGELFF. The CDR3 DNA follows: TGTGCCAGCAGCTCCGACAGCGCGAACACCGGGGAGCTGTTTTTT.

This clonotype was seen a handful of times. This chain joins TRBV14 and TRBJ1-2; D ambiguous. The V gene's germline CDR1 is SGHDN and CDR2 FVKESK. V lost 4 bases to trimming and J lost 2 bases, with 5 bases between them. The CDR3 sequence is 12 residues long. In DNA, the CDR3 is TGTGCCAGCAGCCCCTTGAACTATGGCTACACCTTC. It encodes CASSPLNYGYTF.

This clonotype was picked up many times. The chain couples TRBV29-1 to TRBJ2-1; 7 bases agree with TRBD2. V shed 4 bases, J shed 1 base, and the junction held 13 bases outside the gene matches. In germline, CDR1 is SQVTM, CDR2 ANQGSEA. The CDR3 loop spans 17 amino acids. CDR3 region: CSVGGGGSYGSYNEQFF. The CDR3 DNA follows: TGCAGCGTTGGAGGCGGGGGATCTTATGGGTCCTACAATGAGCAGTTCTTC.

This clonotype has only a few counts. The CDR3 protein is CASSFAVEREQFF. The CDR3 DNA sequence: TGTGCCAGCAGCTTTGCCGTAGAGCGTGAGCAGTTCTTC. V gene TRBV5-4 combines with J gene TRBJ2-1; no reliable D call. The CDR3 covers 13 residues. V lost 2 bases and J lost 9, with 12 bases in between. Per germline, CDR1 SGHNT and CDR2 YYREEE (reference sequence).